The text below deals with one TCR beta chain. Its antigen is still unknown. This entry comes from a study of T cell repertoires in cytomegalovirus infection. The overall study: From public TCR beta signatures came an indication of both CMV infection and matching HLA type.

This CDR3 spans 14 amino acids. Looked up from germline, CDR1 is SEHNR and CDR2 is FQNEAQ (reference sequence). V lost 5 bases to trimming and J lost 0 bases, with 10 bases between them. TCRdb processed the reads anew with MiXCR; each CDR3 protein has one entry. The sample shows around 25,000 distinct CDR3 sequences, roughly a fifth of them seen only once. Sequenced here: CD8+ T cells from cultured PBMCs, sampled from culture after CMV antigen stimulation. The receptor was derived from a human donor in good health (CMV status not recorded). Some clones in this sample may be carry-over from other donors' samples. This chain uses TRBV7-9 with TRBJ1-2; D unresolved. The CDR3 DNA sequence: TGTGCCAGCAGCCTATTGCAAGCTAACTATGGCTACACCTTC. Protein product: CASSLLQANYGYTF.